A selection of T cell receptor beta chains follows, all from one sample in a study of blood T cell repertoires in COVID-19. Libraries were prepared by immunoSEQ multiplex PCR; TCRdb keeps only in-frame clonotypes and omits some of them. The data hold about 350,000 clones, with around nine tenths observed a single time. The material sequenced was peripheral blood. These receptors all stem from a woman aged 70-85 years with COVID-19, enrolled during active disease. The CDR3 runs from the conserved cysteine through the conserved F or W.

CDR3 protein: CASSLVPSGGARETQYF
J gene: TRBJ2-5
CDR3 length: 17
V gene: TRBV5-1

CDR3 protein: CASSLGSYGYTF
J gene: TRBJ1-2
CDR3 length: 12
V gene: TRBV5-1

CDR3 protein: CASSPPRKAGNTIYF
J gene: TRBJ1-3
CDR3 length: 15
V gene: TRBV6-4

CDR3 protein: CASRLAKPDRGQPGELFF
J gene: TRBJ2-2
CDR3 length: 18
V gene: TRBV12-2

CDR3 protein: CASSIPRDNYGYTF
J gene: TRBJ1-2
CDR3 length: 14
V gene: TRBV19

CDR3 protein: CATARQGGYGYTF
J gene: TRBJ1-2
CDR3 length: 13
V gene: TRBV7-2

CDR3 protein: CASDASGGAGNEQFF
J gene: TRBJ2-1
CDR3 length: 15
V gene: TRBV9

CDR3 protein: CASSSSRGPDTQYF
J gene: TRBJ2-3
CDR3 length: 14
V gene: TRBV7-2

CDR3 protein: CATSRQGAGGYTF
J gene: TRBJ1-2
CDR3 length: 13
V gene: TRBV15

CDR3 protein: CASRSFGTGSGNTIYF
J gene: TRBJ1-3
CDR3 length: 16
V gene: TRBV6-6

CDR3 protein: CASSQQVNTEAFF
J gene: TRBJ1-1
CDR3 length: 13
V gene: TRBV19

CDR3 protein: CASSGSRHSNQPQHF
J gene: TRBJ1-5
CDR3 length: 15
V gene: TRBV10-1

CDR3 protein: CASSRSYEQYF
J gene: TRBJ2-7
CDR3 length: 11
V gene: TRBV2

CDR3 protein: CASRVTGTGEQYF
J gene: TRBJ2-7
CDR3 length: 13
V gene: TRBV7-3

CDR3 protein: CASSLLGRVDGYTF
J gene: TRBJ1-2
CDR3 length: 14
V gene: TRBV28

CDR3 protein: CASSPHGGAEAFF
J gene: TRBJ1-1
CDR3 length: 13
V gene: TRBV7-9